Below are 5 T cell receptor beta chains sequenced from a single sample in a study of blood T cell repertoires in COVID-19. TCRdb's copy holds only in-frame clones and misses some; the assay was immunoSEQ multiplex PCR. The sample lists a few hundred thousand clones, roughly 90% occurring once. Sequences were obtained from PBMCs or T cells enriched from blood (not recorded which). The source of these receptors is a woman aged 18 to 35 who had recovered from COVID-19.

The chain couples TRBV2 to TRBJ2-3, with 7 bases that match TRBD1. The CDR3 consists of 13 residues. The germline V gene has CDR1 SNHLY and CDR2 FYNNEI. The V gene end was trimmed by 4 bases and the J gene end by 5 bases; junction bases not matched to a gene: 3. CDR3 sequence reads: CASSGQGRDTQYF. As DNA, the CDR3 is TGTGCCAGCAGTGGACAGGGTAGAGATACGCAGTATTTT.

V gene TRBV4-3 combines with J gene TRBJ1-5; D remains unclear. V was pared by 0 bases and J by 4 bases, with 13 bases between. Germline V CDR1 and CDR2: LGHNA, YSLEER. The CDR3 has 16 residues. CDR3 in DNA: TGCGCCAGCAGCCAAGATCGCACGGGGATAAATCAGCCCCAGCATTTT. Its translation is CASSQDRTGINQPQHF.

This clone was observed a few times. The chain employs TRBV19 and TRBJ2-7, with D tentatively TRBD1 (6 bases). V gave up 5 bases and J gave up 3 bases, with 14 bases separating them. The CDR3 spans 14 residues. The germline V gene encodes CDR1 LNHDA and CDR2 SQIVND (reference sequence). The DNA for the CDR3 is TGTGCCAGTAGTCTTTCCGGGACAAGCTACGAGCAGTACTTC. Amino acid sequence: CASSLSGTSYEQYF.

The table lists this clone with a few counts. This chain uses TRBV10-3 with TRBJ1-2, with 11 bases that match TRBD1. The length of the CDR3 is 15 residues. The germline V gene has CDR1 ENHRY and CDR2 SYGVKD. J gave up 7 bases and V 2 bases, and 6 bases lay outside the gene matches. The CDR3 nucleotides read TGTGCCATCAGTGAGAGAGGACAGGGGGCGCGTGGCTACACCTTC. It codes for CAISERGQGARGYTF.

V gene TRBV18 combines with J gene TRBJ1-3; TRBD1 matches 11 bases. Germline lookup yields CDR1 KGHSH and CDR2 LQKENI. V shed 2 bases and J 2 bases; nucleotides not matched to a gene: 8. This CDR3 comprises 18 residues. For the CDR3, the DNA is TGTGCCAGCTCACCAAGTCTGGGACAGGGGGATACTGGAAACACCATATATTTT. This encodes CASSPSLGQGDTGNTIYF.